The 18 T cell receptor beta chains below come from one sample, sequenced in a study of Tregs in tolerant kidney transplant recipients (dated by TCRdb to the late 2010s). The library was built by means of the immunoSEQ multiplex PCR assay. As stored in TCRdb, this immuneACCESS dataset retains in-frame rearrangements with V and J assigned. A fraction of the clones does not appear; measured against another copy, unresolved V genes explain less than half of the discrepancy, and the remainder lacks a known reason. The sample table on file contains 6,000 or so clones. The ten largest clonotypes hold approximately 6% of the sample. The time point label of this sample denotes: 6 months after combined kidney and bone marrow transplant. The transplants used related donors along with nonmyeloablative bone marrow transplantation, and in the human trials mixed chimerism was transient. Sequences were derived from CD4+ T cells from blood (PBMCs), sampled 6 months after the transplant. These TCRs come from a human patient who received a combined kidney and bone marrow transplant. Some T cells may have been brought in with the graft after a transplant.

Concerning this clone: The CDR3 goes on 3 residues after the read ends, and that part is filled in from the germline J gene. This chain links TRBV19 with TRBJ1-1; 7 bases match TRBD1. This CDR3 region has 15 residues. The trim removed 7 bases at V and 4 bases at J, leaving 12 bases unmatched. Germline loops: CDR1 LNHDA, CDR2 SQIVND (reference sequence). The covered CDR3 bases are TGTGCCAGTAAGAGGACAGGTAGGGGGAGCACTGAA. Translated, it gives CASKRTGRGSTE. The entire CDR3 sequence reads CASKRTGRGSTEAFF.

A note on this clone: The read comes to an end 3 residues before the CDR3 does, leaving the germline J gene to fill in the end. The chain has TRBV19 and TRBJ1-4, with D perhaps TRBD1 (5 bases). The CDR3 spans 12 residues. Per the germline V gene, CDR1 is LNHDA and CDR2 is SQIVND (reference sequence). V shed 9 bases and J shed 5 bases, with 10 bases lying between them. This chain's CDR3 is CASTDRNEKLFF. CDR3 bases read: TGTGCCAGCACCGACAGAAATGAAAAA.

On this clone: The CDR3 end lies 3 residues beyond the end of the read and is filled in from the germline J gene. The chain employs TRBV20-1 and TRBJ2-4; D is uncertain. Germline V gene lookup returns CDR1 DFQATT and CDR2 SNEGSKA (reference sequence). CDR3 length equals 14 residues. Trimming cost V 0 bases and J 3 bases, with 9 bases left between them. Incomplete CDR3 DNA: TGCAGTGCTAGAGATCTAGATGGCAAAAACATT. This translates into CSARDLDGKNI. In full, the CDR3 is CSARDLDGKNIQYF.

This clone counts as medium-sized (0.01 to 0.1%) by frequency. The observed sequence ends 3 residues before the CDR3 terminus, with the missing tail filled in from the germline J gene. The chain uses TRBV30 and TRBJ1-5, with 7 bases fitting TRBD1. Germline lookup yields CDR1 GTSNPN and CDR2 SVGIG (reference sequence). Trimming removed 4 bases from V and 3 bases from J; junction bases left unmatched: 12. The CDR3 loop spans 16 amino acids. The CDR3 loop reads CAWTLPRDSHNQPQHF. CDR3 bases read: TGTGCCTGGACCCTTCCTCGGGACAGCCACAATCAGCCC.

To note about this clone: The read stops 3 residues short of the end of the CDR3; the missing end is completed from the germline J gene. The V gene is TRBV5-1, the J gene TRBJ2-7, with 8 bases fitting TRBD2. The germline CDR1 and CDR2 sequences are SGHRS and YFSETQ. The CDR3 loop spans 15 amino acids. Trimming removed 0 bases from V and 3 bases from J; junction bases left unmatched: 5. The CDR3 spells CASSLGSAGGYEQYF. The part of the CDR3 DNA that was read is TGCGCCAGCAGCTTGGGGAGCGCGGGAGGCTACGAG.

Note on this clone: With the read ending 3 residues before the CDR3 end, the germline J gene is used to fill in that end. The rearrangement joins TRBV23-1 to TRBJ2-7, with TRBD1 matching 10 bases. TRBV23-1 qualifies as an ORF whose function is uncertain. V gave up 4 bases and J gave up 0 bases; unmatched junction bases: 9. This CDR3 contains 17 residues. The CDR3 protein is CASSLRDRGLLSYEQYF. The CDR3 bases that were read are TGCGCCAGCAGTCTCCGGGACAGGGGTCTCCTCTCCTACGAG.

As regards this clone: The observed sequence ends 3 residues before the CDR3 terminus, with the missing tail filled in from the germline J gene. The chain is built from TRBV4-1 and TRBJ2-7, with 11 bases aligning to TRBD1. The V segment lost 1 base and the J segment 2 bases; nucleotides outside the gene matches: 4. The CDR3 spans 16 residues. Germline CDR1 and CDR2: MGHRA and YSYEKL. The CDR3 bases that were read are TGCGCCAGCAGCCAAGGGGGGGGACAGGGGGCCTACGAG. Its translation: CASSQGGGQGAYE. The whole CDR3 sequence is CASSQGGGQGAYEQYF.

Concerning this clone: The DNA ends 3 residues before the CDR3 does, and the rest of the CDR3 is filled in from the germline J gene. The V and J genes are TRBV7-2 and TRBJ1-1, with TRBD1 as a possible D gene (5 bases). Germline-derived CDR1 and CDR2 are SGHTA and FQGNSA. The CDR3 is 15 amino acids. V lost 5 bases to trimming and J lost 6 bases, with 19 bases between them. The CDR3 here is CASSPARVPGAEAFF. The sequenced part of the CDR3 DNA is TGTGCCAGCAGCCCGGCTCGGGTCCCGGGGGCTGAA.

CDR3 sequence reads: CASSRQSRSYEQYF. The DNA read from the CDR3 is TGTGCCAGCTCGCGACAGAGCAGATCCTACGAG. This chain uses TRBV18 with TRBJ2-7; D is perhaps TRBD1 (5 bases). The read ends 3 residues early relative to the CDR3; the germline J gene fills the gap. The CDR3 contains 14 residues. Germline V gives CDR1 KGHSH, CDR2 LQKENI. V lost 6 bases and J 1 base, leaving 13 bases between the germline ends.

For this clone: Read sequence stops 3 residues before the CDR3 end, and the germline J gene provides the missing end. This chain links TRBV30 with TRBJ1-3; D perhaps matches TRBD1 (6 bases). V was clipped by 3 bases and J by 7 bases, with 10 bases between them. Germline loops: CDR1 GTSNPN, CDR2 SVGIG (reference sequence). This CDR3 contains 12 residues. CDR3 amino acids: CAWSGQGNTIYF. CDR3 DNA (partial): TGTGCCTGGAGCGGCCAGGGGAACACC.

Points on this clone: The observed sequence ends 3 residues before the CDR3 terminus, with the missing tail filled in from the germline J gene. The rearrangement uses TRBV5-1 and TRBJ2-4, with a possible D match to TRBD1 (5 bases). V lost 4 bases to trimming and J lost 0 bases, with 11 bases between them. The CDR3 runs to 15 residues. Germline values: CDR1 SGHRS, CDR2 YFSETQ. Partial CDR3 DNA: TGCGCCAGCAGCCGGCTAGGGGAAGCCAAAAACATT. Its translation: CASSRLGEAKNI. The whole CDR3 region reads CASSRLGEAKNIQYF.

This clone counts as medium-sized by frequency. The CDR3 DNA, read in part, is TGTGCCAGCAGGGAAGGGGGCGCCGGGTATGGC. Its translation is CASREGGAGYG. The full CDR3 reads CASREGGAGYGYTF. The J gene is TRBJ1-2, the V gene TRBV28; 7 bases fit TRBD1. The read falls 3 residues short of the CDR3 end, and the missing part is taken from the germline J gene. This CDR3 spans 14 amino acids. With 6 bases clipped from V and 5 bases from J, the junction kept 9 bases outside the gene matches. Germline V gene lookup returns CDR1 MDHEN and CDR2 SYDVKM.

This clone is called medium-sized based on its frequency. The read falls 3 residues short of the CDR3 end, and the missing part is taken from the germline J gene. The chain combines TRBV20-1 with TRBJ2-5, with D unclear. Deletions cut 4 bases from V and 2 bases from J, with 14 bases between. The CDR3 is 14 residues long. The germline gives CDR1 DFQATT, CDR2 SNEGSKA (reference sequence). The CDR3 DNA, read in part, is TGCAGTGCTAAGCCATCGGTAGCTCAAGAGACC. It encodes CSAKPSVAQET. The full-length CDR3 reads as CSAKPSVAQETQYF.

In the case of this clone: The read finishes 3 residues shy of the CDR3 end, and the germline J gene is used to complete it. The chain recombines TRBV15 with TRBJ2-5, with 8 bases that match TRBD1. CDR1 and CDR2 (germline): LNHNV, YYDKDF (reference sequence). This CDR3 region has 15 residues. With 0 bases clipped from V and 5 bases from J, the junction kept 5 bases outside the gene matches. CDR3 DNA (partial): TGTGCCACCAGCAGAGAGCAGGGGGCGCGGGAGACC. Translated: CATSREQGARET. The entire CDR3 sequence reads CATSREQGARETQYF.

Concerning this clone itself: Read coverage stops 3 residues before the CDR3 terminus; the germline J gene supplies the remainder. This chain links TRBV14 with TRBJ1-6, with D perhaps TRBD1 (6 bases). Trimming pared 1 base from V and 10 bases from J, leaving 11 bases between. From germline, CDR1 is SGHDN and CDR2 FVKESK. The CDR3 covers 14 residues. CDR3 region: CASSQGQVGSPLHF. The part of the CDR3 DNA that was read is TGTGCCAGCAGCCAAGGACAGGTGGGATCACCC.

A remark on this clone: The CDR3 end is not reached by the read, which stops 3 residues before it; the germline J gene fills it in. The chain is built from TRBV10-3 and TRBJ2-7, with 8 bases lining up with TRBD1. Germline trimming cut 5 bases from V and 2 bases from J; bases unmatched to any gene: 5. The CDR3 loop spans 14 amino acids. Germline loops: CDR1 ENHRY, CDR2 SYGVKD. CDR3 DNA (partial): TGTGCCATCAGTCCGGGACAGGAAACCTACGAG. Translated, it gives CAISPGQETYE. In full, the CDR3 is CAISPGQETYEQYF.

A word on this clone: The DNA is left out, because the CDR3 cannot be placed on it with certainty; the CDR3 is given as TCRdb lists it. V usage is TRBV6-2 or TRBV6-3 and J usage is TRBJ1-1. The CDR3 comprises 15 residues, both ends counted. The germline V gene has CDR1 MNHEY and CDR2 SVGEGT. The CDR3 region is CASSTSGLRNTEAFF.

With respect to this clone: Coverage ceases 3 residues before the CDR3 finishes, and the germline J gene fills in the end. The V and J genes are TRBV20-1 and TRBJ2-1, with 10 bases aligning to TRBD2. The V gene end was trimmed by 3 bases and the J gene end by 6 bases; junction bases not matched to a gene: 5. CDR1 and CDR2 (germline): DFQATT, SNEGSKA (reference sequence). The CDR3 length is 14 residues. The CDR3 bases that were read are TGCAGTGCTAGGGTGGCTAGCGGGGGCAATGAG. It specifies CSARVASGGNE. The complete CDR3 protein is CSARVASGGNEQFF.